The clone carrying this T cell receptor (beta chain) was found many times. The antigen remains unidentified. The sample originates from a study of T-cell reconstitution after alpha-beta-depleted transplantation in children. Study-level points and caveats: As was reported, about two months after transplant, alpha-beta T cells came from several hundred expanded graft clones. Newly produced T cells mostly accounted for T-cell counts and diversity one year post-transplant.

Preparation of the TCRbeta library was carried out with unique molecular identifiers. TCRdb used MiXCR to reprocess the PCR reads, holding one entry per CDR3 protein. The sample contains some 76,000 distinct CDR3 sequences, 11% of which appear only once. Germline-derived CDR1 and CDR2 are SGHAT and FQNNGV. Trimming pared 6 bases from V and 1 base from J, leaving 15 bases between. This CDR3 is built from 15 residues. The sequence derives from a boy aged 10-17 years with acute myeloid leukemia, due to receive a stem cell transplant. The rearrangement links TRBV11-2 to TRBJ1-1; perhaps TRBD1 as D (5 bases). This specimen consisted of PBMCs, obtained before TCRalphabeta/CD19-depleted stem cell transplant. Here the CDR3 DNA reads TGTGCCAGCAGTTTCAGGGTTGGTGAGAACACTGAAGCTTTCTTT. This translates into CASSFRVGENTEAFF. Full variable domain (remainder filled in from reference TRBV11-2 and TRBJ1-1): EAGVAQSPRYKIIEKRQSVAFWCNPISGHATLYWYQQILGQGPKLLIQFQNNGVVDDSQLPKDRFSAERLKGVDSTLKIQPAKLEDSAVYLCASSFRVGENTEAFFGQGTRLTVV.